Sequencing of this T cell receptor beta chain was carried out in a study of shared clonotypes between healthy human individuals. Study observations and caveats: Generation probability values for non-shared clonotypes were lower than those for clonotypes shared by all four donors.

Repertoires were generated with immunoSEQ multiplex PCR, while TCRdb's copy carries only in-frame clones and drops some. The repertoire holds nearly 1,000,000 clones, with less than 85% as singletons. CDR3 length: 15 residues. The ends lost 3 bases at V and 6 bases at J; junction bases unmatched: 6. Germline CDR1 SGHRS, CDR2 YFSETQ. With respect to this clone: Its antigen remains unknown.

The source is a man between 18 and 29 years old in good health. Material for sequencing was memory CD4+ T cells sorted from blood. Described subset: CD45RA-negative fraction. The rearrangement uses TRBV5-1 and TRBJ2-3; TRBD1 aligns across 11 bases. The CDR3 reads CASSSRDRGEDTQYF. In DNA, the CDR3 is TGCGCCAGCAGCTCCCGGGACAGGGGGGAGGATACGCAGTATTTT.